The rows below give T cell receptor beta chains drawn from one sample of a study of read filtering for tumor transcriptome and immune sequencing. One entry per CDR3 protein, called by TCRdb with MiXCR from the reads. Among approximately 43,000 distinct CDR3 sequences, about an eighth were seen once, and the ten largest hold around 28%. The sample comprised a population of CD138-negative cells sorted from bone marrow. Source of these receptors: a donor at least 40 years old with multiple myeloma. Both conserved end residues are part of each CDR3. A D gene is named only where the DNA matches it firmly. Part of the rows lack a size; the others show once, few, many or a class for expanded clones.

many,TRBV24-1,16,TRBJ2-2,TRBD1,TGTGCCACCAGTGACCCACGACAGGGTAGCACCGGGGAGCTGTTTTTT,CATSDPRQGSTGELFF
many,TRBV30,13,TRBJ2-3,-,TGTGCCTGGGCCACTCTGCGGGCAGATACGCAGTATTTT,CAWATLRADTQYF
many,TRBV11-3,16,TRBJ2-7,TRBD2,TGTGCCAGCAGCTTCCCTTCAGCGGGAGGCGCCTACGAGCAGTACTTC,CASSFPSAGGAYEQYF
many,TRBV2,13,TRBJ2-5,TRBD1,TGTGCCAGCAAAAGACAGGGTGAAGAGACCCAGTACTTC,CASKRQGEETQYF
many,TRBV6-2/TRBV6-3,15,TRBJ2-1,TRBD1,TGTGCCAGCAGGCGGACAGGGACAGCGTACAATGAGCAGTTCTTC,CASRRTGTAYNEQFF
-,TRBV11-3,15,TRBJ2-1,TRBD2,TGTGCCAGCAGCGCAGAGGGACTAGCGGGATATGAGCAGTTCTTC,CASSAEGLAGYEQFF
many,TRBV5-1,17,TRBJ2-1,TRBD2,TGCGCCAGCAGCTTGTATTTCCTAGCGGGAGGCACGAATGAGCAGTTCTTC,CASSLYFLAGGTNEQFF
many,TRBV20-1,17,TRBJ2-3,TRBD2,TGCAGTGCTAGAGTGCCTAGCGGGGGAGGAGATTGGGATACGCAGTATTTT,CSARVPSGGGDWDTQYF
many,TRBV18,15,TRBJ2-3,-,TGTGCCAGCTCACCATGGCGGGTACGGGCAGATACGCAGTATTTT,CASSPWRVRADTQYF
many,TRBV5-6,14,TRBJ2-7,TRBD2,TGTGCCAGCAGCCCCGGGACTAGCGGTTACGAGCAGTACTTC,CASSPGTSGYEQYF
many,TRBV20-1,17,TRBJ2-5,TRBD1,TGCAGTGCTAGAGATTTCCATCGGACAGGGGGCCAAGAGACCCAGTACTTC,CSARDFHRTGGQETQYF
many,TRBV6-5,14,TRBJ1-1,-,TGTGCCAGCAGTTACTCTCGGATTGGCACTGAAGCTTTCTTT,CASSYSRIGTEAFF
many,TRBV6-2/TRBV6-3,13,TRBJ2-5,-,TGTGCCAGCAGGACGGGGCAATGGGAGACCCAGTACTTC,CASRTGQWETQYF
many,TRBV6-2/TRBV6-3,17,TRBJ2-7,-,TGTGCCAGCAGTTACTCGAAACGGGGAGACTTCTCGTACGAGCAGTACTTC,CASSYSKRGDFSYEQYF
many,TRBV9,15,TRBJ2-3,TRBD2,TGTGCCAGCAGCGTACTAGCGGGAGGGCGAGATACGCAGTATTTT,CASSVLAGGRDTQYF
-,TRBV20-1,17,TRBJ1-4,-,TGCAGTGCTAGCAACCCTTTCGACAGATCGTCTAATGAAAAACGGTTTTTT,CSASNPFDRSSNEKRFF
many,TRBV12-3/TRBV12-4,15,TRBJ1-6,TRBD1,TGTGCCAGCAGTTTATTCGACAGGGGGCTTATCACCCTCCACTTT,CASSLFDRGLITLHF
many,TRBV20-1,13,TRBJ1-1,-,TGCAGTGCCCCCAAACAGCAGGACCCTGAAGCTTTCTTT,CSAPKQQDPEAFF
-,TRBV5-1,12,TRBJ2-5,-,TGCGCCAGCAGTACGGGGCAAGAGACCCAGTACTTC,CASSTGQETQYF
many,TRBV7-2,15,TRBJ2-1,TRBD2,TGTGCCAGCAGCGCCGGGACTAGCGCCTACAATGAGCAGTTCTTC,CASSAGTSAYNEQFF
many,TRBV15,13,TRBJ2-5,-,TGTGCCACCAGCAGAGACACACGAGAGACCCAGTACTTC,CATSRDTRETQYF
many,TRBV7-8,13,TRBJ2-5,-,TGTGCCGGCCGAAAAGGGGAACAAGAGACCCAGTACTTC,CAGRKGEQETQYF
-,TRBV27,14,TRBJ2-2,TRBD2,TGTGCCAGCAGTTACGGGAGGGACACCGGGGAGCTGTTTTTT,CASSYGRDTGELFF
few,TRBV20-1,14,TRBJ2-5,-,TGCAGTGCTAGAGCGCAGAGTCAAATCGGGGCCCAGTACTTC,CSARAQSQIGAQYF
many,TRBV19,15,TRBJ2-3,-,TGTGCCAGTAGTACAGGTGTTAGTAGCACAGATACGCAGTATTTT,CASSTGVSSTDTQYF
many,TRBV3-1,16,TRBJ2-7,-,TGTGCCAGCAGCCGCCGGGGAGGCGGGACGCCCTACGAGCAGTACTTC,CASSRRGGGTPYEQYF
many,TRBV20-1,13,TRBJ2-7,TRBD2,TGCAGTGCTAGATACCTAGCGGGTAGCGAGCAGTACTTC,CSARYLAGSEQYF
many,TRBV5-1,17,TRBJ2-1,-,TGCGCCAGCAGCGGGATCGGGAACGGTGGTGCAATCAATGAGCAGTTCTTC,CASSGIGNGGAINEQFF
many,TRBV20-1,15,TRBJ2-1,TRBD2,TGCAGTGCTAGAGATTTGACTAGCGGGAGGAATGAGCAGTTCTTC,CSARDLTSGRNEQFF
many,TRBV6-5,15,TRBJ2-3,-,TGTGCCAGCAGACCTGGACGGACCAGCACAGATACGCAGTATTTT,CASRPGRTSTDTQYF
-,TRBV5-1,15,TRBJ2-1,TRBD2,TGCGCCAGCAGCTTTCGTAGCGGGGCCTACAATGAGCAGTTCTTC,CASSFRSGAYNEQFF
many,TRBV28,14,TRBJ2-1,TRBD1,TGTGCCAGCAGCCCCCGGACAGGGGACAATGAGCAGTTCTTC,CASSPRTGDNEQFF
many,TRBV18,18,TRBJ2-7,TRBD1,TGTGCCAGCTCACCACCCAACCTTCGGACAGGCCAAGCCTACGAGCAGTACTTC,CASSPPNLRTGQAYEQYF
-,TRBV9,13,TRBJ2-7,-,TGTGCCAGCAGCGTAGCCCAGCCTTCCGAGCAGTACTTC,CASSVAQPSEQYF